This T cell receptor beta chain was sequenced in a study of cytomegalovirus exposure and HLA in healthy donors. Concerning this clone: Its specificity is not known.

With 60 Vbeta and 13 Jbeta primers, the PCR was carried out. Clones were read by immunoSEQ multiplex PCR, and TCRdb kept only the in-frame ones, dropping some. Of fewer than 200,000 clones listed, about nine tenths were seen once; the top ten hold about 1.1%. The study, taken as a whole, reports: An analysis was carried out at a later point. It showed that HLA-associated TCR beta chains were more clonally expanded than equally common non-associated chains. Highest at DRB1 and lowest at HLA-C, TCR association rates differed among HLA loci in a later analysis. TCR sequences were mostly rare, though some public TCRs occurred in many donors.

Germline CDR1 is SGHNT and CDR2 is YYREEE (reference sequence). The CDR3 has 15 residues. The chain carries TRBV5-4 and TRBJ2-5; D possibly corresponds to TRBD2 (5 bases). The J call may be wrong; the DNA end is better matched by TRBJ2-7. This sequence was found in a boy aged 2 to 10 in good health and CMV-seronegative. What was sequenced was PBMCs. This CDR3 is CAASPVAGTGYEQYF. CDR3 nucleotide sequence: TGTGCCGCCTCCCCGGTGGCGGGTACGGGTTACGAGCAGTACTTC.